Shown below are 3 T cell receptor beta chains from a single sample sequenced in a study of blood T cell repertoires in COVID-19. Assay used: immunoSEQ multiplex PCR; TCRdb lists only in-frame clones, some missing. The sample records fewer than 150,000 clones, about 74% being singletons. Source material: peripheral blood. The receptors stem from a man between 65 and 80 years old with acute or convalescent COVID-19.

This chain links TRBV24-1 with TRBJ2-5, with a possible D match to TRBD1 (5 bases). Per germline, CDR1 KGHDR and CDR2 SFDVKD. This CDR3 has 13 residues. Trimming removed 6 bases at V and 7 bases at J, with 14 bases between. The CDR3 bases are TGTGCCACCAGTCTAGGGGCAGTTGGGACCCAGTACTTC. It specifies CATSLGAVGTQYF.

The V call is TRBV5-4, the J call TRBJ1-4; D is ambiguous. The germline V gene encodes CDR1 SGHNT and CDR2 YYREEE (reference sequence). CDR3 length: 12 amino acids. V lost 1 base, J lost 8 bases, and 6 bases lay in between. CDR3 sequence: CASSLPGEKLFF. The CDR3 DNA sequence: TGTGCCAGCAGCTTGCCGGGGGAAAAACTGTTTTTT. Based on the CDR3 plus reference TRBV5-4 and TRBJ1-4, the full variable domain is ETGVTQSPTHLIKTRGQQVTLRCSSQSGHNTVSWYQQALGQGPQFIFQYYREEENGRGNFPPRFSGLQFPNYSSELNVNALELDDSALYLCASSLPGEKLFFGSGTQLSVL.

This chain links TRBV24-1 with TRBJ1-2; 7 nucleotides agree with TRBD1. Losses at the gene ends were 4 bases for V and 4 bases for J; bases not matched to a gene: 11. The CDR3 runs 16 residues. CDR1 and CDR2 (germline): KGHDR, SFDVKD. CDR3 sequence reads: CATSDRDSRLSYGYTF. CDR3 sequence (DNA): TGTGCCACCAGTGACCGGGACAGCCGCCTATCCTATGGCTACACCTTC.